The clone carrying this TCR beta chain turned up a few times. Its antigen remains unidentified. The sample originates from a study of T cells in localized non-small cell lung cancer. Data came from immunoSEQ multiplex PCR; TCRdb stores just in-frame clones and leaves some out. The table has 2,500 or so clones, approximately 24% seen once. In germline, CDR1 is LNHDA, CDR2 SQIVND (reference sequence). This CDR3 is 17 amino acids long. The J segment lost 1 base and the V segment lost 5 bases, leaving 13 bases of the junction unmatched. Whole-study results and caveats: Median detection of top 100 tumor clones in adjacent lung was around 57 clones. Among the tissues sampled, uninvolved adjacent lung had the highest T cell clonality, above tumor.

Adjacent lung was taken at least 2 cm from the tumor margin, free of atypia. The source is a female donor with stage II lung adenocarcinoma. This specimen was normal lung tissue next to the tumor, taken before any cancer treatment. The genes are TRBV19 and TRBJ1-2; 7 positions match TRBD1. The CDR3 sequence: CASSPQPPGQSNYGYTF. CDR3 nucleotides: TGTGCCAGTAGTCCGCAACCTCCGGGACAGAGTAACTATGGCTACACCTTC.